The clone carrying this T cell receptor beta chain was seen more than once but under ten times. What it binds is not known. In germline, CDR1 is SNHLY, CDR2 FYNNEI. Germline trimming cut 6 bases from V and 0 bases from J; bases unmatched to any gene: 8. CDR3 length equals 16 residues. The data belong to a study of beta chain features in type 1 diabetes. Regarding the study as a whole: Sequencing of cDNA might inflate the share of cells that strongly express TCR.

Of the isolated RNA, all was reverse transcribed, and so the sequenced material was expressed TCRB transcripts. Profiling relied on immunoSEQ multiplex PCR, and the TCRdb table lists in-frame clones only, not all of them. The data show under 500,000 clones, 30% seen once. The clonotype originates from a man younger than 35 in good health. Material: naive CD4+ T cells from blood. The chain has TRBV2 and TRBJ2-4, with 7 bases matching TRBD2. As DNA, the CDR3 is TGTGCCAGCAGGACCCTAGCGGCACTAGCCAAAAACATTCAGTACTTC. Translating gives CASRTLAALAKNIQYF.